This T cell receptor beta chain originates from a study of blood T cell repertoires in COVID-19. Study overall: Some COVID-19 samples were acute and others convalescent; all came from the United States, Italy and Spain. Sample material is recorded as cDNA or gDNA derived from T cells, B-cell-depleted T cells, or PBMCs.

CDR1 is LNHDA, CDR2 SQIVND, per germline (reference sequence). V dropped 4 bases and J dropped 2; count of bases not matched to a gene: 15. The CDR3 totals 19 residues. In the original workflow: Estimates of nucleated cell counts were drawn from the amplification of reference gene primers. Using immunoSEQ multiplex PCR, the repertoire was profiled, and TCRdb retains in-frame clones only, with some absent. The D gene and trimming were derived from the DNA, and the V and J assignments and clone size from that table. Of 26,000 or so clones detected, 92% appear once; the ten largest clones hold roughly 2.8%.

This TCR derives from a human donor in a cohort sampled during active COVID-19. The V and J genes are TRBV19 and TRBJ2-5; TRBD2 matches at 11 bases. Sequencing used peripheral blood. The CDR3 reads CASSSIRSGTSGLQETQYF. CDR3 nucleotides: TGTGCCAGTAGTAGTATTAGGTCCGGGACTAGCGGTTTGCAAGAGACCCAGTACTTC. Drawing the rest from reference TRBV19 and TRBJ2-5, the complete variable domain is DGGITQSPKYLFRKEGQNVTLSCEQNLNHDAMYWYRQDPGQGLRLIYYSQIVNDFQKGDIAEGYSVSREKKESFPLTVTSAQKNPTAFYLCASSSIRSGTSGLQETQYFGPGTRLLVL.